A single sample is the source of the 27 T cell receptor beta chains below, sequenced in a study of Graves' ophthalmopathy and Graves' hyperthyroidism. RNA transcripts provided the template for amplifying TCR beta CDR3 regions. First-round RT-PCR with HTBI primers preceded a second-round multiplex PCR. TCRdb reprocessed the multiplex PCR reads via MiXCR and lists one record per CDR3 protein. The sample has hundreds of thousands of distinct CDR3 sequences, roughly two fifths seen once. The source material was peripheral blood. The receptors were gathered from an adult man with Graves' ophthalmopathy.

This clonotype has ten or more counts. The chain couples TRBV7-2 to TRBJ1-2; 7 nucleotides align to TRBD1. Germline CDR1 reads SGHTA; CDR2 reads FQGNSA. After removal of 5 bases from V and 7 bases from J, the junction contained 10 bases not matched to a gene. The CDR3 consists of 14 residues. The CDR3 bases are TGTGCCAGCAGCCAGGGACAGTCGCCGGGTGGCTACACCTTC. Translation gives CASSQGQSPGGYTF.

This clonotype turned up a few times. The chain links TRBV5-1 to TRBJ2-7, with TRBD1 identical over 7 bases. Germline V gene lookup returns CDR1 SGHRS and CDR2 YFSETQ. The CDR3 runs to 14 residues. V shed 4 bases, J shed 5 bases, and the junction held 9 bases outside the gene matches. This CDR3 reads CASSPSQGFDEQYF. CDR3 nucleotides: TGCGCCAGCAGCCCCTCACAGGGGTTCGACGAGCAGTACTTC.

This clonotype was recorded at least ten times. CDR3 bases: TGTGCCAGCAGCCGTCAAGGACCCAACACTGAAGCTTTCTTT. This codes for CASSRQGPNTEAFF. The genes are TRBV7-9 and TRBJ1-1; D is undetermined. Germline CDR1 SEHNR, CDR2 FQNEAQ (reference sequence). Trimming left V 5 bases short and J 2 bases short, with 12 bases between. The CDR3 is made up of 14 amino acids.

The CDR3 reads CASHPQDRAMRYEQYF. DNA for the CDR3: TGTGCCAGTCATCCTCAGGACAGGGCTATGAGGTACGAGCAGTACTTC. The genes are TRBV11-1 and TRBJ2-7; 8 bases are a match to TRBD1. Germline V gives CDR1 SGHAT, CDR2 FQDESV (reference sequence). This CDR3 comprises 16 residues. J gave up 4 bases and V 9 bases, and 17 bases lay outside the gene matches.

This clonotype has more than one count but fewer than ten. This clone may be a read error of a much larger clone one base away. The chain joins TRBV20-1 to TRBJ2-5; no definite D call. V was pared by 3 bases and J by 2 bases, with 4 bases between. Looked up from germline, CDR1 is DFQATT and CDR2 is SNEGSKA (reference sequence). The CDR3 is 11 residues long. The CDR3 spells CSASQQETQYF. As DNA, the CDR3 is TGCAGTGCTAGTCAGCAAGAGACCCAGTACTTC.

The chain has TRBV7-9 and TRBJ1-5; a weak D match, TRBD1 (5 bases). The germline V gene has CDR1 SEHNR and CDR2 FQNEAQ (reference sequence). This CDR3 contains 16 residues. Trimming removed 3 bases at V and 7 bases at J, with 19 bases between. This chain's CDR3 is CASSFVSGRDGQPQHF. The CDR3 nucleotides read TGTGCCAGCAGCTTCGTTTCGGGCAGGGATGGCCAGCCCCAGCATTTT. Variable domain in full (rest from reference TRBV7-9 and TRBJ1-5): DTGVSQNPRHKITKRGQNVTFRCDPISEHNRLYWYRQTLGQGPEFLTYFQNEAQLEKSRLLSDRFSAERPKGSFSTLEIQRTEQGDSAMYLCASSFVSGRDGQPQHFGDGTRLSIL.

This chain links TRBV2 with TRBJ1-1; maybe TRBD1 (5 bases). The CDR3 has 14 amino acids. Trimming took 7 bases from V and 2 from J, leaving 14 bases between them. Germline V gives CDR1 SNHLY, CDR2 FYNNEI. The CDR3 spells CASIGRTSNTEAFF. The CDR3, as DNA: TGTGCCAGCATCGGCCGGACAAGTAACACTGAAGCTTTCTTT.

On this clonotype itself: The junction departs from germline at one end; a sequencing error may be responsible. The V and J genes are TRBV10-3 and TRBJ1-1; D is unclear. The length of the CDR3 is 14 residues. Germline V gives CDR1 ENHRY, CDR2 SYGVKD. CDR3: CASSYSLGDTEAFF. The CDR3, as DNA: TGTGCCAGCAGTTACTCTCTGGGCGACACTGAAGCTTTCTTT.

In this sample, this clonotype turned up many times. This sequence joins TRBV12-3 or TRBV12-4 and TRBJ2-5, with 8 bases that match TRBD1. The V gene end was trimmed by 5 bases and the J gene end by 5 bases; junction bases not matched to a gene: 4. The CDR3 is made up of 13 amino acids. The CDR3 nucleotides are TGTGCCAGCAGTCACCGGGACAGGGAGACCCAGTACTTC. This encodes CASSHRDRETQYF.

This clonotype showed up just a few times. The gene calls are TRBV29-1 and TRBJ2-3; no reliable D call. Looked up from germline, CDR1 is SQVTM and CDR2 is ANQGSEA. CDR3 length: 13 amino acids. V was pared by 4 bases and J by 2 bases, with 10 bases between. The CDR3 nucleotides are TGCAGCGTTGTTTGGCCGAACACAGATACGCAGTATTTT. It codes for CSVVWPNTDTQYF.

This clonotype was seen just once. A much more abundant neighbour one base away suggests this may be a read error. The CDR3 coding sequence is TGTGCCAGCAGGGCCGGGACAAATGGCAATCAGCCCCAGCATTTT. This encodes CASRAGTNGNQPQHF. V gene TRBV24-1 combines with J gene TRBJ1-5; D possibly corresponds to TRBD1 (6 bases). Between the trimmed V and J ends, which lost 11 bases and 2 bases, there was a span of 18 bases. CDR1 and CDR2 (germline): KGHDR, SFDVKD. This CDR3 region has 15 residues.

This clonotype was observed at least ten times. The chain has TRBV10-3 and TRBJ2-7; D is ambiguous. The germline V gene has CDR1 ENHRY and CDR2 SYGVKD. The CDR3 totals 13 residues. Between the trimmed V and J ends, which lost 6 bases and 3 bases, there was a span of 12 bases. The CDR3 DNA is TGTGCCATCAGGGATGACAAGAACTACGAGCAGTACTTC. The encoded protein is CAIRDDKNYEQYF.

The J gene is TRBJ2-5, the V gene TRBV6-5; 7 bases are shared with TRBD2. V dropped 7 bases and J dropped 5; count of bases not matched to a gene: 7. The CDR3 covers 13 residues. The germline CDR1 and CDR2 sequences are MNHEY and SVGAGI. The CDR3 sequence: CASTVGREETQYF. CDR3 DNA sequence: TGTGCCAGCACCGTAGGGAGGGAGGAGACCCAGTACTTC.

The chain recombines TRBV7-9 with TRBJ2-1; D not resolved. V was cut by 1 base and J by 8 bases, with 6 bases left in between. The CDR3 loop spans 12 amino acids. The V gene's germline CDR1 is SEHNR and CDR2 FQNEAQ (reference sequence). In nucleotides, the CDR3 is TGTGCCAGCAGCTTAGGCCCCTATGAGCAGTTCTTC. It encodes CASSLGPYEQFF.

This clonotype has more than one count but fewer than ten. The chain has TRBV7-9 and TRBJ1-3; no clear D. The CDR3 runs 15 residues. V was shortened by 3 bases and J by 0 bases, with 9 bases between the two germline ends. Germline V lookup: CDR1 SEHNR, CDR2 FQNEAQ (reference sequence). CDR3 DNA sequence: TGTGCCAGCAGCTTGGAGAGGAGCTCTGGAAACACCATATATTTT. This encodes CASSLERSSGNTIYF.

DNA for the CDR3: TGTGCCAGCTTAGTTGCGGGCGGCATCTCTGGAAACACCATATATTTT. Residues: CASLVAGGISGNTIYF. The chain combines TRBV25-1 with TRBJ1-3; D remains unclear. The CDR3 length is 16 residues. Germline CDR1 MGHDK, CDR2 SYGVNS. V gave up 8 bases and J gave up 0 bases, with 17 bases separating them.

Remarks on this clonotype: With a much larger clone just one base away, this may be a read error. The gene calls are TRBV7-3 and TRBJ1-2, with unresolved D. V was pared by 1 base and J by 8 bases, with 11 bases between. CDR1 and CDR2 from the germline V gene are SGHTA and FQGTGA. This CDR3 contains 13 residues. CDR3 in DNA: TGTGCCAGCAGCTTAAAACCGGGCGGCGGCTACACCTTC. It yields the protein CASSLKPGGGYTF. Combining the CDR3 with reference TRBV7-3 and TRBJ1-2 gives the whole variable domain GAGVSQTPSNKVTEKGKYVELRCDPISGHTALYWYRQSLGQGPEFLIYFQGTGAADDSGLPNDRFFAVRPEGSVSTLKIQRTERGDSAVYLCASSLKPGGGYTFGSGTRLTVV.

J is TRBJ2-7 and V is TRBV29-1, with TRBD1 matching over 8 bases. The germline V gene encodes CDR1 SQVTM and CDR2 ANQGSEA. V shed 7 bases, J shed 7 bases, and the junction held 6 bases outside the gene matches. This CDR3 comprises 11 residues. The CDR3 is CSGQGPREQYF. In DNA form, the CDR3 reads TGCAGCGGACAGGGGCCACGGGAGCAGTACTTC.

This clonotype was recorded many times. The V gene is TRBV7-9, the J gene TRBJ2-5, with unresolved D. This CDR3 spans 12 amino acids. Trimming took 3 bases from V and 3 from J, leaving 5 bases between them. From germline, CDR1 is SEHNR and CDR2 FQNEAQ (reference sequence). CDR3 protein: CASSFTKETQYF. Here the CDR3 DNA reads TGTGCCAGCAGCTTCACGAAAGAGACCCAGTACTTC. The full variable domain, its missing parts supplied by reference TRBV7-9 and TRBJ2-5, is DTGVSQNPRHKITKRGQNVTFRCDPISEHNRLYWYRQTLGQGPEFLTYFQNEAQLEKSRLLSDRFSAERPKGSFSTLEIQRTEQGDSAMYLCASSFTKETQYFGPGTRLLVL.

The chain employs TRBV15 and TRBJ1-5, with a weak D call TRBD1 (5 bases). Per germline, CDR1 LNHNV and CDR2 YYDKDF (reference sequence). The CDR3 totals 14 residues. The V gene lost 1 base and the J gene lost 7 bases, with 11 bases spanning the gap. Here the CDR3 DNA reads TGTGCCACCAGCAGAGTTGCAGGGAAGCAGCCCCAGCATTTT. Translated: CATSRVAGKQPQHF.

CDR3 in amino acids: CATWRGATDTQYF. In DNA, the CDR3 is TGTGCTACGTGGCGCGGGGCCACAGATACGCAGTATTTT. The rearrangement joins TRBV11-2 to TRBJ2-3, with a tentative D call TRBD2 (6 bases). Germline CDR1 reads SGHAT; CDR2 reads FQNNGV. The CDR3 loop spans 13 amino acids.

The V call is TRBV5-4, the J call TRBJ1-1; D gene uncertain. Germline-derived CDR1 and CDR2 are SGHNT and YYREEE (reference sequence). Trimming took off 4 bases at V and 6 bases at J, with 13 bases between the two ends. The CDR3 is made up of 13 amino acids. This chain's CDR3 is CASSTYADPEAFF. For the CDR3, the DNA is TGTGCCAGCAGCACCTACGCCGATCCTGAAGCTTTCTTT.

This clonotype has a count of ten or more. The V call is TRBV25-1, the J call TRBJ2-2; D gene unclear. V gave up 4 bases and J gave up 3 bases, with 9 bases separating them. The CDR3 totals 14 residues. CDR1 and CDR2 (germline): MGHDK, SYGVNS. CDR3 in DNA: TGTGCCAGCAGTGCGCCTACTCACACCGGGGAGCTGTTTTTT. It translates to CASSAPTHTGELFF.

The genes are TRBV12-3 or TRBV12-4 and TRBJ1-5, with D perhaps TRBD1 (6 bases). The CDR3 spans 15 residues. The ends were cut back, 5 bases at V and 5 bases at J, with 16 bases in the middle. The CDR3 loop reads CASSRGRGRDQPQHF. CDR3 coding DNA: TGTGCCAGCAGTCGGGGCAGGGGTCGGGATCAGCCCCAGCATTTT.

At least ten counts were recorded for this clonotype. V and J are TRBV5-1 and TRBJ1-2; D is unclear. V was clipped by 4 bases and J by 2 bases, with 15 bases between them. The CDR3 length is 15 residues. The V gene's germline CDR1 is SGHRS and CDR2 YFSETQ. CDR3 nucleotides: TGCGCCAGCAGCCCGCAGTTAGGACCGAACTATGGCTACACCTTC. It encodes CASSPQLGPNYGYTF.

Only a few counts were recorded for this clonotype. The CDR3 region is CASSLRAASGNTIYF. The CDR3 coding sequence is TGTGCCAGCAGCTTACGGGCGGCCTCTGGAAACACCATATATTTT. The chain couples TRBV7-9 to TRBJ1-3; D call uncertain. The germline V gene encodes CDR1 SEHNR and CDR2 FQNEAQ (reference sequence). The CDR3 extends over 15 amino acids. V lost 2 bases and J lost 0, with 8 bases in between.

This clonotype was seen only a few times. V usage is TRBV6-2 or TRBV6-3 and J usage is TRBJ1-1, with a possible D match to TRBD1 (6 bases). The CDR3 has 12 amino acids. V lost 7 bases and J lost 5, with 11 bases in between. The germline V gene has CDR1 MNHEY and CDR2 SVGEGT. The CDR3 sequence is CASKTGWTEAFF. CDR3 bases: TGTGCCAGCAAAACAGGGTGGACTGAAGCTTTCTTT.